Listed here are 21 T cell receptor beta chains from one sample, sequenced in a study of cytotoxic CD8 clonotypes in ibrutinib-treated CLL. The assay was immunoSEQ multiplex PCR, and TCRdb's table has in-frame clones only and misses some. The table lists roughly 130,000 clones, 79% of them singletons. The sample consisted of PBMCs, taken after 12 months of ibrutinib treatment. These receptors were obtained from a human donor with chronic lymphocytic leukemia.

This clone has just a few counts. This chain uses TRBV2 with TRBJ2-7; D call uncertain. The CDR3 runs 14 residues. The V and J ends lost 3 bases and 3 bases respectively, with 12 bases between them. Germline-derived CDR1 and CDR2 are SNHLY and FYNNEI. CDR3 loop: CASSDARLFYEQYF. The CDR3 nucleotides are TGTGCCAGCAGTGACGCCAGGTTGTTCTACGAGCAGTACTTC.

Only one count was recorded for this clone. V is TRBV7-2 and J is TRBJ2-3, with 11 nucleotides matching TRBD2. Germline CDR1 is SGHTA and CDR2 is FQGNSA. V lost 5 bases, J lost 0 bases, and 7 bases stayed unmatched. The CDR3 has 17 residues. DNA for the CDR3: TGTGCCAGCAGCCATCGGACTAGCGGGTCTAGCACAGATACGCAGTATTTT. It yields the protein CASSHRTSGSSTDTQYF.

This chain links TRBV7-2 with TRBJ2-7; 12 bases are shared with TRBD2. The CDR3 totals 16 residues. Trimming removed 3 bases from V and 0 bases from J; junction bases left unmatched: 3. The V gene's germline CDR1 is SGHTA and CDR2 FQGNSA. CDR3 DNA: TGTGCCAGCAGCTTTGGGACTAGCGGGTACTCCTACGAGCAGTACTTC. It encodes CASSFGTSGYSYEQYF.

Regarding this clone: It is unclear where the CDR3 begins or ends on the DNA, so no DNA is shown, and the CDR3 is as TCRdb lists it. The chain carries TRBV21-1 and TRBJ2-7; the DNA was not used to check the table's D call, TRBD1. TRBV21-1 is a pseudogene. Counting both end residues, the CDR3 totals 15 amino acids. The CDR3 region is CASSKVGTGNYEQYF.

The chain combines TRBV7-6 with TRBJ2-7, with 7 bases matching TRBD2. CDR3 length equals 15 residues. Germline V CDR1 and CDR2: SGHVS, FNYEAQ. J was trimmed by 4 bases and V by 5 bases; bases with no gene match: 11. The chain's CDR3 is CASSNTGGSQYEQYF. In DNA, the CDR3 is TGTGCCAGCAGCAACACGGGCGGGAGCCAATACGAGCAGTACTTC.

The chain uses TRBV13 and TRBJ2-1; 11 bases are a match to TRBD2. CDR1 is PRHDT and CDR2 is FYEKMQ in the germline V gene (reference sequence). The CDR3 contains 15 residues. With V trimmed by 4 bases and J by 4 bases, 3 bases remained unmatched. CDR3 coding DNA: TGTGCCAGCAGCTCGGGGACTAGCGGATACAATGAGCAGTTCTTC. Amino acid sequence: CASSSGTSGYNEQFF.

This chain links TRBV7-3 with TRBJ2-1, with D possibly TRBD2 on 5 matching bases. V shed 5 bases and J shed 0 bases, with 11 bases lying between them. This CDR3 spans 15 amino acids. Germline V gives CDR1 SGHTA, CDR2 FQGTGA. In nucleotides, the CDR3 is TGTGCCAGCAGCCAGGACTCCAACTCCTACAATGAGCAGTTCTTC. Its protein is CASSQDSNSYNEQFF.

This clone showed up just once. The V call is TRBV6-1, the J call TRBJ2-3, with TRBD1 as a possible D gene (5 bases). The CDR3 sequence is 13 residues long. V lost 8 bases and J 7 bases, leaving 16 bases between the germline ends. The germline V gene encodes CDR1 MNHNS and CDR2 SASEGT. CDR3 protein: CASAQVPLNTQYF. The DNA of the CDR3 is TGTGCCAGCGCACAGGTCCCCTTAAATACGCAGTATTTT.

The chain combines TRBV27 with TRBJ1-5; no clear D gene. The germline gives CDR1 MNHEY, CDR2 SMNVEV (reference sequence). V dropped 1 base and J dropped 7 bases, with 8 bases sitting between them. The CDR3 consists of 13 residues. The DNA for the CDR3 is TGTGCCAGCAGTTTATTCGGAGTACAGCCCCAGCATTTT. Translation: CASSLFGVQPQHF.

V and J are TRBV27 and TRBJ2-1, with D possibly matching TRBD1 (6 bases). This CDR3 spans 14 amino acids. CDR1 MNHEY and CDR2 SMNVEV come from the germline V gene (reference sequence). V was cut by 6 bases and J by 0 bases, with 9 bases left in between. The CDR3 sequence is CASRTGSSYNEQFF. The CDR3 bases are TGTGCCAGCAGGACAGGTAGCTCCTACAATGAGCAGTTCTTC.

There are a few counts of this clone. The chain uses TRBV2 and TRBJ1-2; D is uncertain. The V gene lost 3 bases and the J gene lost 7 bases, with 6 bases spanning the gap. Germline-derived CDR1 and CDR2 are SNHLY and FYNNEI. There are 11 residues in the CDR3. The CDR3 region has the DNA TGTGCCAGCAGTGATTCGGCTGGCTACACCTTC. Residues: CASSDSAGYTF. Combining the CDR3 with reference TRBV2 and TRBJ1-2 gives the whole variable domain EPEVTQTPSHQVTQMGQEVILRCVPISNHLYFYWYRQILGQKVEFLVSFYNNEISEKSEIFDDQFSVERPDGSNFTLKIRSTKLEDSAMYFCASSDSAGYTFGSGTRLTVV.

The gene calls are TRBV5-7 and TRBJ2-1; tentatively, D is TRBD1 or TRBD2 (5 bases each). TRBV5-7 is flagged as an ORF with uncertain function. The CDR3 length is 15 residues. V was clipped by 0 bases and J by 7 bases, with 14 bases between them. The CDR3 reads CASSLGWGKMNEQFF. CDR3 coding DNA: TGTGCCAGCAGCTTGGGATGGGGGAAAATGAATGAGCAGTTCTTC.

The V gene is TRBV7-9, the J gene TRBJ2-2; 10 bases line up with TRBD2. Germline loops: CDR1 SEHNR, CDR2 FQNEAQ (reference sequence). There are 19 residues in the CDR3. V was clipped by 4 bases and J by 3 bases; unmatched bases: 14. The CDR3 DNA reads TGTGCCAGCAGCTCGGTACTAGCGGGGAGACGGAGGGACACCGGGGAGCTGTTTTTT. Translating it yields CASSSVLAGRRRDTGELFF.

The rearrangement joins TRBV7-2 to TRBJ2-1; 8 nucleotides line up with TRBD1. The germline V gene has CDR1 SGHTA and CDR2 FQGNSA. This CDR3 is 17 amino acids long. J lost 7 bases, V lost 0 bases, and 11 bases had no gene match. In nucleotides, the CDR3 is TGTGCCAGCAGCTTAGCCCGCGGCAGGGGGCACGATAATGAGCAGTTCTTC. Protein sequence: CASSLARGRGHDNEQFF.

This clone was seen once. The V gene is TRBV7-2, the J gene TRBJ1-5; no reliable D call. Germline CDR1 and CDR2: SGHTA and FQGNSA. The CDR3 sequence is 14 residues long. Trimming removed 2 bases from V and 5 bases from J, with 10 bases in between. The CDR3 DNA reads as TGTGCCAGCAGCTTATCGGTTCGGGATCAGCCCCAGCATTTT. Its protein product is CASSLSVRDQPQHF.

The rearrangement links TRBV9 to TRBJ2-5; 7 nucleotides line up with TRBD1. CDR3 length: 17 amino acids. Germline V lookup: CDR1 SGDLS, CDR2 YYNGEE. Trimming took 0 bases from V and 1 from J; bases not matched to a gene: 9. CDR3 bases: TGTGCCAGCAGCGTAGGCGTTGGAGGACAGGCCCAAGAGACCCAGTACTTC. It is translated as CASSVGVGGQAQETQYF. The entire variable domain, with the rest obtained from reference TRBV9 and TRBJ2-5, is as follows: DSGVTQTPKHLITATGQRVTLRCSPRSGDLSVYWYQQSLDQGLQFLIQYYNGEERAKGNILERFSAQQFPDLHSELNLSSLELGDSALYFCASSVGVGGQAQETQYFGPGTRLLVL.

The rearrangement uses TRBV7-9 and TRBJ1-2; D not certain. Between the trimmed V and J ends, which lost 2 bases and 0 bases, there was a span of 7 bases. The V gene's germline CDR1 is SEHNR and CDR2 FQNEAQ (reference sequence). CDR3 size: 14 residues. CDR3 bases: TGTGCCAGCAGCTTACACAGCACTAACTATGGCTACACCTTC. Its translation: CASSLHSTNYGYTF.

This clone was detected a few times. The chain employs TRBV2 and TRBJ2-7; no definite D call. The CDR3 covers 11 residues. From germline, CDR1 is SNHLY and CDR2 FYNNEI. The ends were cut back, 8 bases at V and 6 bases at J, with 11 bases in the middle. The CDR3 here is CASGFQSEQYF. CDR3 nucleotides: TGTGCCAGCGGCTTCCAGAGCGAGCAGTACTTC.

The chain carries TRBV19 and TRBJ2-2, with D perhaps being TRBD1 or TRBD2 (6 bases each). The CDR3 totals 13 residues. The germline V gene encodes CDR1 LNHDA and CDR2 SQIVND (reference sequence). The V end lost 7 bases, the J end lost 7 bases, and 13 bases lay between the germline ends. CDR3 in amino acids: CASIPGGRGELFF. CDR3 coding DNA: TGTGCCAGTATCCCCGGGGGCCGCGGGGAGCTGTTTTTT.

CDR3 DNA: TGTGCCTGGAGAAACAGGGGAACCGGTACGCAGTATTTT. Protein: CAWRNRGTGTQYF. The V and J genes are TRBV30 and TRBJ2-3; 7 bases are a match to TRBD1. CDR3 length: 13 residues. J lost 8 bases, V lost 3 bases, and 8 bases had no gene match. CDR1 is GTSNPN and CDR2 is SVGIG in the germline V gene (reference sequence).

This chain connects TRBV7-9 to TRBJ2-7; 9 positions agree with TRBD1. The CDR3 is 15 residues long. Germline V gives CDR1 SEHNR, CDR2 FQNEAQ (reference sequence). J was trimmed by 5 bases and V by 4 bases; bases with no gene match: 9. The CDR3 DNA is TGTGCCAGCAGCTGGAGCTGGACAGGGGACGACGAGCAGTACTTC. It codes for CASSWSWTGDDEQYF.